This is a list of T cell receptor beta chains from one sample in a study of vaccination and CD4 T cells after COVID-19. These TCRs are of unknown antigen specificity. TCRdb ran MiXCR on the PCR reads and lists one entry per CDR3 protein. The data contain about 16,000 distinct CDR3 sequences, under 75% of them singletons. Sequencing input: CD4+ T cells from blood, cultured in vitro. These receptors were obtained from a human donor who had recovered from COVID-19. Both conserved end residues are part of each CDR3. Each record gives: clone size, D gene, V gene, J gene, CDR3 protein, CDR3 DNA. The D gene is left open where the match is weak. Only some rows state a clone size, as once, few, many or a class for expanded clones.

abundance: -
d_gene: -
v_gene: TRBV20-1
j_gene: TRBJ1-2
CDR3aa: CSVDGYTF
CDR3nt: TGCAGCGTAGATGGCTACACCTTC

abundance: -
d_gene: TRBD2
v_gene: TRBV4-2
j_gene: TRBJ2-5
CDR3aa: CASSQISDGLAGVQETQYF
CDR3nt: TGTGCCAGCAGCCAAATCTCCGACGGACTAGCGGGAGTCCAAGAGACCCAGTACTTC

abundance: -
d_gene: TRBD2
v_gene: TRBV9
j_gene: TRBJ2-7
CDR3aa: CASSVFSGSHEQYF
CDR3nt: TGTGCCAGCAGCGTCTTTAGCGGGAGCCACGAGCAGTACTTC

abundance: few
d_gene: -
v_gene: TRBV11-3
j_gene: TRBJ1-2
CDR3aa: CASSANDGLGYTF
CDR3nt: TGTGCCAGCAGCGCAAACGACGGCTTAGGCTACACCTTC

abundance: -
d_gene: TRBD1
v_gene: TRBV11-3
j_gene: TRBJ2-2
CDR3aa: CASSLRTGGDTGELFF
CDR3nt: TGTGCCAGCAGCCTAAGGACAGGGGGCGACACCGGGGAGCTGTTTTTT

abundance: -
d_gene: -
v_gene: TRBV6-5
j_gene: TRBJ2-3
CDR3aa: CASSLYGGFGSTDTQYF
CDR3nt: TGTGCCAGCAGTTTATATGGAGGTTTTGGGAGCACAGATACGCAGTATTTT

abundance: -
d_gene: TRBD2
v_gene: TRBV24-1
j_gene: TRBJ2-1
CDR3aa: CATSDFRSSGRGNEQFF
CDR3nt: TGTGCCACCAGTGATTTTCGGTCTAGCGGGAGGGGGAATGAGCAGTTCTTC

abundance: -
d_gene: -
v_gene: TRBV2
j_gene: TRBJ2-7
CDR3aa: CASRGLAEQYF
CDR3nt: TGTGCCAGCAGGGGACTTGCCGAGCAGTACTTC

abundance: -
d_gene: TRBD2
v_gene: TRBV7-2
j_gene: TRBJ2-1
CDR3aa: CASSSGLAASSYNEQFF
CDR3nt: TGTGCCAGCAGCTCGGGACTAGCCGCAAGCTCCTACAATGAGCAGTTCTTC

abundance: few
d_gene: TRBD1
v_gene: TRBV27
j_gene: TRBJ1-2
CDR3aa: CASSTRQGPITF
CDR3nt: TGTGCCAGCAGTACAAGACAGGGCCCTATCACCTTC

abundance: -
d_gene: TRBD1
v_gene: TRBV19
j_gene: TRBJ1-6
CDR3aa: CASSIGTENSPLHF
CDR3nt: TGTGCCAGTAGTATTGGGACAGAAAATTCACCCCTCCACTTT

abundance: few
d_gene: -
v_gene: TRBV27
j_gene: TRBJ1-1
CDR3aa: CASSFSIDGGRNTEAFF
CDR3nt: TGTGCCAGCAGTTTCTCTATCGATGGAGGACGGAACACTGAAGCTTTCTTT

abundance: -
d_gene: TRBD2
v_gene: TRBV15
j_gene: TRBJ2-5
CDR3aa: CATSRGLAEETQYF
CDR3nt: TGTGCCACCAGCAGGGGACTAGCGGAAGAGACCCAGTACTTC

abundance: once
d_gene: -
v_gene: TRBV2
j_gene: TRBJ1-2
CDR3aa: CASSYYQETRVGYGYTF
CDR3nt: TGTGCCAGCAGTTACTACCAGGAAACCAGGGTAGGGTATGGCTACACCTTC

abundance: -
d_gene: -
v_gene: TRBV30
j_gene: TRBJ2-7
CDR3aa: CAWGRSYEQYF
CDR3nt: TGTGCCTGGGGCCGTTCATACGAGCAGTACTTC

abundance: -
d_gene: -
v_gene: TRBV7-9
j_gene: TRBJ1-2
CDR3aa: CASSLGVADNNYGYTF
CDR3nt: TGTGCCAGCAGCTTAGGGGTTGCAGATAATAACTATGGCTACACCTTC

abundance: -
d_gene: TRBD1
v_gene: TRBV20-1
j_gene: TRBJ1-1
CDR3aa: CSAREGGTRAFF
CDR3nt: TGCAGTGCTAGAGAAGGGGGCACGCGGGCTTTCTTT

abundance: -
d_gene: TRBD2
v_gene: TRBV5-6
j_gene: TRBJ2-5
CDR3aa: CASSLDLAGGQETQYF
CDR3nt: TGTGCCAGCAGCTTGGATTTAGCGGGGGGTCAAGAGACCCAGTACTTC

abundance: -
d_gene: -
v_gene: TRBV5-1
j_gene: TRBJ2-7
CDR3aa: CASSFLASYEQYF
CDR3nt: TGCGCCAGCAGCTTCCTGGCCTCCTACGAGCAGTACTTC

abundance: -
d_gene: -
v_gene: TRBV6-5
j_gene: TRBJ2-1
CDR3aa: CASSYSKGVEQFF
CDR3nt: TGTGCCAGCAGTTACTCGAAGGGTGTAGAGCAGTTCTTC

abundance: -
d_gene: TRBD2
v_gene: TRBV20-1
j_gene: TRBJ2-1
CDR3aa: CSARDRLAGYNEQFF
CDR3nt: TGCAGTGCTAGGGATAGACTAGCGGGCTACAATGAGCAGTTCTTC

abundance: -
d_gene: TRBD1
v_gene: TRBV5-1
j_gene: TRBJ1-6
CDR3aa: CASSLAGQGNSPLHF
CDR3nt: TGCGCCAGCAGCTTAGCGGGACAGGGAAATTCACCCCTCCACTTT

abundance: once
d_gene: TRBD1
v_gene: TRBV6-1
j_gene: TRBJ1-3
CDR3aa: CATTGVPGNTIYF
CDR3nt: TGTGCCACTACAGGGGTTCCTGGAAACACCATATATTTT

abundance: -
d_gene: -
v_gene: TRBV6-2/TRBV6-3
j_gene: TRBJ2-5
CDR3aa: CASSYSKVVETQYF
CDR3nt: TGTGCCAGCAGTTACTCGAAGGTTGTGGAGACCCAGTACTTC

abundance: once
d_gene: TRBD2
v_gene: TRBV4-2
j_gene: TRBJ2-7
CDR3aa: CASSQDGGEAYEQYF
CDR3nt: TGTGCCAGCAGCCAAGATGGGGGGGAAGCCTACGAGCAGTACTTC

abundance: -
d_gene: -
v_gene: TRBV7-9
j_gene: TRBJ1-4
CDR3aa: CASSLVTGTNEKLFF
CDR3nt: TGTGCCAGCAGCCTTGTGACTGGGACTAATGAAAAACTGTTTTTT

abundance: -
d_gene: -
v_gene: TRBV7-3
j_gene: TRBJ2-3
CDR3aa: CASSLTVNTDTQYF
CDR3nt: TGTGCCAGCAGCTTAACGGTTAACACAGATACGCAGTATTTT

abundance: few
d_gene: -
v_gene: TRBV6-2/TRBV6-3
j_gene: TRBJ1-1
CDR3aa: CASSFRGFDGTEAFF
CDR3nt: TGTGCCAGCAGTTTTCGGGGATTTGACGGCACTGAAGCTTTCTTT

abundance: -
d_gene: -
v_gene: TRBV6-1
j_gene: TRBJ1-2
CDR3aa: CASSLNYGYTF
CDR3nt: TGTGCCAGCAGTCTCAACTATGGCTACACCTTC

abundance: -
d_gene: -
v_gene: TRBV7-6
j_gene: TRBJ1-6
CDR3aa: CASSLAGGTDHNSPLHF
CDR3nt: TGTGCCAGCAGCTTAGCGGGCGGGACTGATCATAATTCACCCCTCCACTTT

abundance: -
d_gene: -
v_gene: TRBV4-2
j_gene: TRBJ2-5
CDR3aa: CASSQGTAKETQYF
CDR3nt: TGTGCCAGCAGCCAAGGGACTGCGAAAGAGACCCAGTACTTC

abundance: -
d_gene: -
v_gene: TRBV30
j_gene: TRBJ1-1
CDR3aa: CAWSRTGGTTEAFF
CDR3nt: TGTGCCTGGAGTAGGACGGGGGGAACCACTGAAGCTTTCTTT

abundance: -
d_gene: -
v_gene: TRBV2
j_gene: TRBJ1-3
CDR3aa: CASSVGGNTIYF
CDR3nt: TGTGCCAGCAGTGTCGGCGGAAACACCATATATTTT

abundance: -
d_gene: TRBD1
v_gene: TRBV27
j_gene: TRBJ1-1
CDR3aa: CTSSPRQGANTEAFF
CDR3nt: TGTACCAGCAGTCCCCGACAGGGGGCGAACACTGAAGCTTTCTTT

abundance: few
d_gene: -
v_gene: TRBV20-1
j_gene: TRBJ1-1
CDR3aa: CSARAGRGQAFF
CDR3nt: TGCAGTGCTAGAGCAGGCAGGGGCCAGGCTTTCTTT

abundance: few
d_gene: TRBD1
v_gene: TRBV24-1
j_gene: TRBJ2-2
CDR3aa: CATSDTGQSAITGELFF
CDR3nt: TGTGCCACCAGTGACACGGGACAGAGCGCAATCACCGGGGAGCTGTTTTTT

abundance: few
d_gene: -
v_gene: TRBV7-8
j_gene: TRBJ1-6
CDR3aa: CASSLAPRGGVNSPLHF
CDR3nt: TGTGCCAGCAGCTTAGCCCCCCGGGGGGGTGTCAATTCACCCCTCCACTTT

abundance: few
d_gene: TRBD1
v_gene: TRBV2
j_gene: TRBJ1-1
CDR3aa: CAVRRGGGTEAFF
CDR3nt: TGTGCCGTTCGGCGAGGGGGCGGCACTGAAGCTTTCTTT

abundance: -
d_gene: -
v_gene: TRBV7-2
j_gene: TRBJ1-2
CDR3aa: CASSYGSGGGNYGYTF
CDR3nt: TGTGCCAGCAGCTACGGCTCCGGCGGGGGGAACTATGGCTACACCTTC

abundance: -
d_gene: -
v_gene: TRBV2
j_gene: TRBJ1-3
CDR3aa: CASSYTGSGNTIYF
CDR3nt: TGTGCCAGCAGCTACACAGGATCTGGAAACACCATATATTTT

abundance: -
d_gene: -
v_gene: TRBV6-1
j_gene: TRBJ1-2
CDR3aa: CASSPVTGEDGYTF
CDR3nt: TGTGCCAGCAGCCCTGTGACAGGAGAGGATGGCTACACCTTC

abundance: -
d_gene: TRBD2
v_gene: TRBV7-6
j_gene: TRBJ2-1
CDR3aa: CASSLATSGGYNEQFF
CDR3nt: TGTGCCAGCAGCTTAGCGACTAGCGGGGGATACAATGAGCAGTTCTTC

abundance: -
d_gene: -
v_gene: TRBV4-3
j_gene: TRBJ2-3
CDR3aa: CASSRTWDFTDTQYF
CDR3nt: TGCGCCAGCAGCCGGACTTGGGACTTCACAGATACGCAGTATTTT

abundance: few
d_gene: -
v_gene: TRBV7-8
j_gene: TRBJ2-3
CDR3aa: CASSLFLIGLGGKSDTQYF
CDR3nt: TGTGCCAGCAGCTTATTTCTTATCGGGCTAGGGGGGAAATCAGATACGCAGTATTTT

abundance: -
d_gene: -
v_gene: TRBV5-1
j_gene: TRBJ2-5
CDR3aa: CASSSLVQETQYF
CDR3nt: TGCGCCAGCAGCTCCCTCGTCCAAGAGACCCAGTACTTC

abundance: -
d_gene: TRBD1
v_gene: TRBV19
j_gene: TRBJ1-1
CDR3aa: CASGTSDRPEAFF
CDR3nt: TGTGCCAGTGGCACCTCGGACAGGCCCGAAGCTTTCTTT

abundance: few
d_gene: -
v_gene: TRBV20-1
j_gene: TRBJ1-6
CDR3aa: CSALRGYNSPLHF
CDR3nt: TGCAGTGCTTTGCGTGGCTATAATTCACCCCTCCACTTT

abundance: -
d_gene: -
v_gene: TRBV12-3/TRBV12-4
j_gene: TRBJ2-4
CDR3aa: CASSLTVAKNIQYF
CDR3nt: TGTGCCAGCAGCCTGACAGTAGCCAAAAACATTCAGTACTTC

abundance: -
d_gene: -
v_gene: TRBV10-3
j_gene: TRBJ1-2
CDR3aa: CAISESTGYYGYTF
CDR3nt: TGTGCCATCAGTGAGTCGACAGGCTACTATGGCTACACCTTC

abundance: -
d_gene: -
v_gene: TRBV9
j_gene: TRBJ2-3
CDR3aa: CASSVGFLTDTQYF
CDR3nt: TGTGCCAGCAGCGTAGGTTTCCTCACAGATACGCAGTATTTT

abundance: few
d_gene: TRBD1
v_gene: TRBV11-3
j_gene: TRBJ2-7
CDR3aa: CASSLDRGQTYEQYF
CDR3nt: TGTGCCAGCAGCTTAGATCGGGGACAGACCTACGAGCAGTACTTC

abundance: -
d_gene: TRBD2
v_gene: TRBV10-3
j_gene: TRBJ2-3
CDR3aa: CAISVRAGRTDTQYF
CDR3nt: TGTGCCATCAGTGTAAGAGCGGGGCGCACAGATACGCAGTATTTT